This T cell receptor (beta chain) stems from a study of T cell repertoires in cytomegalovirus infection. As for the study in general: In the study, CMV epitopes included recently identified HLA-C-restricted and well-studied HLA-B-restricted ones. Matching HLA type, along with CMV infection, was indicated by public TCR beta signatures.

From germline, CDR1 is ENHRY and CDR2 SYGVKD. CDR3 length: 13 residues. V lost 6 bases and J lost 1, with 8 bases in between. TCRdb analysed the reads with MiXCR anew, one entry per CDR3 protein. The sample holds around 340,000 distinct CDR3 sequences, 25% to 30% seen once. Study-level findings and limits: Public TCR beta family frequency separated CMV-and-HLA carriers, including in an independent cohort. Dominating the ex vivo response were HLA-C-restricted CMV-specific TCR beta clonotypes.

To note about this clonotype: Its specificity is not known.

The clonotype was recovered from a human donor in good health (CMV status not recorded). Some clones in this sample may be carry-over from other donors' samples. V gene TRBV10-3 combines with J gene TRBJ2-3; possible D gene TRBD1, 6 bases. The sample in question was cultured PBMCs, obtained from culture after CMV antigen stimulation. The CDR3 loop reads CAIRPGGTDTQYF. The CDR3 DNA sequence: TGTGCCATCAGGCCAGGGGGCACAGATACGCAGTATTTT.